Included here is one T cell receptor (beta chain) sequence, with context. The data belong to a study of blood T cell repertoires in COVID-19. Looking at the study overall: Both acute and convalescent COVID-19 samples were obtained from the United States, Italy and Spain. From T cells, B-cell-depleted T cells, or PBMCs came the material, which was cDNA or gDNA.

Methods used by the authors: Nucleated cell number was recorded as an estimate derived from reference gene primer amplification. Generated by immunoSEQ multiplex PCR, the TCRdb table keeps only in-frame clones and is missing some. V, J and clone size were drawn from that table, and D and trimming were deduced from the DNA. Among roughly 250,000 clones listed, around 87% were seen once. V was cut by 3 bases and J by 2 bases, with 14 bases left in between. The CDR3 spans 15 residues. CDR1 MNHEY and CDR2 SMNVEV come from the germline V gene (reference sequence). Sequencing was performed on peripheral blood. J is TRBJ2-7 and V is TRBV27; D remains ambiguous. The sequence was collected from a woman between 45 and 60 years old with acute or convalescent COVID-19. CDR3 nucleotide sequence: TGTGCCAGCAGTTTCCCTGGAGCGAGAACCTACGAGCAGTACTTC. Translation gives CASSFPGARTYEQYF.